The source of this TCR beta chain is a study of blood T cell repertoires in COVID-19. Looking at the study overall: PBMCs, B-cell-depleted T cells, or T cells provided the cDNA or gDNA that made up the material.

This clone was found a few times. Here immunoSEQ multiplex PCR was the method, and the copy in TCRdb shows in-frame clones only, minus some. The table shows 150,000 to 200,000 clones, with around 83% occurring only once. The V and J ends lost 2 bases and 0 bases, in that order; junction bases with no gene match: 3. CDR3 length: 15 residues. In germline, CDR1 is LGHNA, CDR2 YNFKEQ. The sequence derives from a human donor in a cohort sampled during active COVID-19. Sequenced: peripheral blood. The V and J genes are TRBV4-2 and TRBJ2-7, with 8 bases fitting TRBD2. The CDR3 protein is CASSQQRESSYEQYF. CDR3 nucleotides: TGTGCCAGCAGCCAACAGCGGGAGAGCTCCTACGAGCAGTACTTC.